This T cell receptor beta chain was obtained from a study of identifying expanded T cells in peripheral blood. V dropped 3 bases and J dropped 0 bases, with 15 bases sitting between them. The CDR3 runs 16 residues. In germline, CDR1 is KGHSH, CDR2 LQKENI. The table came from immunoSEQ multiplex PCR; TCRdb's copy has only in-frame clones and leaves some out. The table lists about 91,000 clones, approximately 90% of them singletons, with approximately 4% in the top ten. Healthy donors had no documented immune events, such as infections, while sampled. V gene TRBV18 combines with J gene TRBJ2-7, with D tentatively TRBD2 (5 bases). The source is a person aged 18-69 years in good health. Sequencing was done on a sample of blood. The CDR3, as DNA: TGTGCCAGCTCACCTGCCCGAGACACTAGCTCCTACGAGCAGTACTTC. Its translation: CASSPARDTSSYEQYF.